Listed below are T cell receptor beta chains from one sample, sequenced in a study of T cells in Graves' hyperthyroidism and ophthalmopathy. In TCRdb, the multiplex PCR reads were re-called with MiXCR into one record per CDR3 protein. The table shows approximately 400,000 distinct CDR3 sequences, with approximately 13% occurring only once. Sequences were obtained from blood. These receptors were obtained from a man aged 25-45 years with Graves' hyperthyroidism that later progressed to Graves' ophthalmopathy. CDR3s include the opening cysteine and the closing phenylalanine or tryptophan. Each record gives: J gene, V gene, D gene, clone size, CDR3 DNA, CDR3 protein. The D gene is left open where the match is weak. For some rows the clone size is stated as once, few or many, or as a class when expanded; others skip it.

TRBJ2-7,TRBV6-2/TRBV6-3,-,few,TGTGCCAGCAGTGGTGAACTCTCCTACGAGCAGTACTTC,CASSGELSYEQYF
TRBJ2-7,TRBV6-1,-,-,TGTGCCAGCAGTCCGTGGGACGCCGCCTACGAGCAGTACTTC,CASSPWDAAYEQYF
TRBJ2-7,TRBV7-8,-,many,TGTGCCAGCAGCTTATTCTTAGACGAGCAGTACTTC,CASSLFLDEQYF
TRBJ1-2,TRBV6-1,-,many,TGTGCCAGCAGCCCTTTGGGATTCCCCTTCACACGACACGGACGTCCTGGCTACACCTTC,CASSPLGFPFTRHGRPGYTF
TRBJ2-1,TRBV20-1,-,many,TGCAGTGCCACGACAGACTTGGGCTCCTACAATGAGCAGTTCTTC,CSATTDLGSYNEQFF
TRBJ1-5,TRBV20-1,TRBD1,many,TGCAGTGTTACAGGGGGCATTGATCAGCCCCAGCATTTT,CSVTGGIDQPQHF
TRBJ1-4,TRBV27,-,many,TGTGCCAGCAGTCCCCGTTGGGTAAATGGTGAAAAACTGTTTTTT,CASSPRWVNGEKLFF
TRBJ2-2,TRBV5-1,-,many,TGCGCCAGCAGCTTGTCCAACAGGAACACCGGGGAGCTGTTTTTT,CASSLSNRNTGELFF
TRBJ1-1,TRBV7-3,-,many,TGTGCCAGCAGCTGGTACAAGAACACTGAAGCTTTCTTT,CASSWYKNTEAFF
TRBJ2-2,TRBV9,-,-,TGTGCCAGCAGCGTAGGGGGGTTTGCGAACACCGGGGAGCTGTTTTTT,CASSVGGFANTGELFF
TRBJ1-5,TRBV20-1,-,few,TGCAGTGCTAGAGATTCGAGCAATCAGCCCCAGCATTTT,CSARDSSNQPQHF
TRBJ2-5,TRBV6-1,TRBD2,few,TGTGCCAGCCGGTCGGGCGGGGGGGCCGACAGGGAGACCCAGTACTTC,CASRSGGGADRETQYF
TRBJ2-7,TRBV7-9,-,many,TGTGCCAGCAGCTTAGGGGGGCAGGGTTTCGAGCAGTACTTC,CASSLGGQGFEQYF
TRBJ1-1,TRBV6-5,-,few,TGTGCCAGCAGTTACTCGTGGGGATCGAACACTGAAGCTTTCTTT,CASSYSWGSNTEAFF
TRBJ1-1,TRBV5-1,-,few,TGCGCCAGCAGCTTGGGGACAGACACGACTGAAGCTTTCTTT,CASSLGTDTTEAFF
TRBJ2-3,TRBV29-1,-,-,TGCAGCATCGTCCCCGGCACAGATACGCAGTATTTT,CSIVPGTDTQYF
TRBJ2-3,TRBV6-1,-,-,TGTGCCAGCAGTCCCCTGGGCGATTTGGGACTCACAGATACGCAGTATTTT,CASSPLGDLGLTDTQYF
TRBJ2-3,TRBV7-9,-,many,TGTGCCAGCAGCTTAGACTGGACGGATACGCAGTATTTT,CASSLDWTDTQYF
TRBJ2-1,TRBV20-1,-,-,TGCAGTGCTAGGAGTATAGGGGGGCCAAGCGAGCAGTTCTTC,CSARSIGGPSEQFF
TRBJ2-3,TRBV7-6,TRBD2,many,TGTGCCAGCAGCTTAGGCGCTAGCGGGGGCCTCACAGATACGCAGTATTTT,CASSLGASGGLTDTQYF
TRBJ2-3,TRBV20-1,-,few,TGCAGTGCCATCCCTTGGGGGGGCCAAGATACGCAGTATTTT,CSAIPWGGQDTQYF
TRBJ2-3,TRBV24-1,TRBD1,many,TGTGCCACCAGTGATATCCGGGACAGTACAGATACGCAGTATTTT,CATSDIRDSTDTQYF
TRBJ1-6,TRBV28,TRBD1,few,TGTGCCAGCAGTTCAGAGGACAGGGCTAATTCACCCCTCCACTTT,CASSSEDRANSPLHF
TRBJ2-4,TRBV27,-,many,TGTGCCAGCAGTTTATTGGGCAGGGCCAACATTCAGTACTTC,CASSLLGRANIQYF
TRBJ2-7,TRBV7-3,TRBD2,many,TGTGCCAGCAGCTTAGGGACTAGCAGTGCCGAGCAGTACTTC,CASSLGTSSAEQYF
TRBJ2-5,TRBV20-1,-,many,TGCAGTGCTAGAGATCGAAGGGGCGGGGAGACCCAGTACTTC,CSARDRRGGETQYF
TRBJ1-5,TRBV18,TRBD1,many,TGTGCCAGCTCAGTACAGGGGGCATACAATCAGCCCCAGCATTTT,CASSVQGAYNQPQHF
TRBJ1-3,TRBV6-6,TRBD1,-,TGTGCCAGCAGTTACTCGGCCGGGACAGGGGGAGGAAACACCATATATTTT,CASSYSAGTGGGNTIYF
TRBJ1-4,TRBV6-6,TRBD1,many,TGTGCCAGCAGTTACGGACAGGGGGATGAAAAACTGTTTTTT,CASSYGQGDEKLFF
TRBJ2-1,TRBV6-1,-,many,TGTGCCAGCAGGGGCCGGGCGGCCGCCTACAATGAGCAGTTCTTC,CASRGRAAAYNEQFF
TRBJ2-7,TRBV12-3/TRBV12-4,TRBD2,few,TGTGCCAGCAGTTATGGGACTAGCGGGGGCGAGCAGTACTTC,CASSYGTSGGEQYF
TRBJ1-6,TRBV27,-,many,TGTGCCAGCGGAAGTGGGATGAGCTCCTATAATTCACCCCTCCACTTT,CASGSGMSSYNSPLHF
TRBJ2-1,TRBV7-9,-,many,TGTGCCAGCAGCGTTGGGGTCCATGAGCAGTTCTTC,CASSVGVHEQFF
TRBJ2-1,TRBV30,-,few,TGTGCCTGGACAGATATTTACAATGAGCAGTTCTTC,CAWTDIYNEQFF
TRBJ1-1,TRBV15,-,many,TGTGCCACCAGCAGAGCCAGGGGAGACACTGAAGCTTTCTTT,CATSRARGDTEAFF
TRBJ1-1,TRBV30,-,many,TGTGCCTGGAGGGTTTGGGGGACGAACACTGAAGCTTTCTTT,CAWRVWGTNTEAFF
TRBJ2-1,TRBV5-1,TRBD2,few,TGCGCCAGCAGCTTGACCCTAGCGGGGGCCGATGAGCAGTTCTTC,CASSLTLAGADEQFF
TRBJ2-3,TRBV5-1,-,few,TGCGCCAGCAGCCTCGGCCTTGCAAGGGGGAGCACAGATACGCAGTATTTT,CASSLGLARGSTDTQYF
TRBJ2-1,TRBV9,-,-,TGTGCCAGCAGCGTAGTAGGAAGGGGCTCCTACAATGAGCAGTTCTTC,CASSVVGRGSYNEQFF
TRBJ2-3,TRBV27,TRBD2,-,TGTGCCAGCTACTCCCCAGGCGGGGGGACCACAGATACGCAGTATTTT,CASYSPGGGTTDTQYF
TRBJ1-2,TRBV5-6,TRBD1,once,TGTGTCAGCAGCCCGGGACAGACCCATGGCTACACCTTC,CVSSPGQTHGYTF
TRBJ2-1,TRBV5-4,-,-,TGTGCCAGCACCTTAGTAGGTACTAATGAGCAGTTCTTC,CASTLVGTNEQFF
TRBJ2-1,TRBV6-2/TRBV6-3,-,few,TGTGCCAGCAGTTACCGCAATGAGCAGTTCTTC,CASSYRNEQFF
TRBJ2-3,TRBV6-1,-,few,TGTGCCAGCAGTGGTCTGAGCACAGATACGCAGTATTTT,CASSGLSTDTQYF
TRBJ2-7,TRBV20-1,TRBD2,many,TGCAGTGCTAGAGAGCAGGATTGGACTAGCGGGGGGTACGAGCAGTACTTC,CSAREQDWTSGGYEQYF
TRBJ2-2,TRBV28,TRBD1,many,TGTGCCAGCAGTTTCCCCCACGACAGGGACACCGGGGAGCTGTTTTTT,CASSFPHDRDTGELFF
TRBJ2-7,TRBV5-8,TRBD1,-,TGTGCCAGCAGGCTTAGGACAGGGGGTTACGAGCAGTACTTC,CASRLRTGGYEQYF
TRBJ2-7,TRBV12-3/TRBV12-4,TRBD1,many,TGTGCCAGCAGCCCCCTTGGACAGGGGGCCTACGAGCAGTACTTC,CASSPLGQGAYEQYF
TRBJ2-3,TRBV2,TRBD2,many,TGTGCCAGCAGTGGGACTAGCGGGGTGACTAGCACAGATACGCAGTATTTT,CASSGTSGVTSTDTQYF
TRBJ2-5,TRBV20-1,TRBD2,many,TGCAGTGCGGGACTAGCGGGGCAGGAGACCCAGTACTTC,CSAGLAGQETQYF